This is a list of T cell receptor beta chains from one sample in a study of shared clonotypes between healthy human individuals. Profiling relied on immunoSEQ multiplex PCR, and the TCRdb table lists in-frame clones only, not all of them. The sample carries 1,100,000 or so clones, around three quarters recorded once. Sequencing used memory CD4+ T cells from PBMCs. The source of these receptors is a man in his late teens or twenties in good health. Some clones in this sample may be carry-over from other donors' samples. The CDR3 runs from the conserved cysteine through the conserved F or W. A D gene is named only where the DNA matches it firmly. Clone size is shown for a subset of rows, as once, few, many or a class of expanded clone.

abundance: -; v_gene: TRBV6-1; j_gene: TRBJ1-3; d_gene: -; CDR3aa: CASSADRIFSGNTIYF; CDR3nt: TGTGCCAGCAGTGCGGACAGAATCTTCTCTGGAAACACCATATATTTT
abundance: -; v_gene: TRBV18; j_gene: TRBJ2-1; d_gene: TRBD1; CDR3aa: CASSPRVGTGGLNEQFF; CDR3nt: TGTGCCAGCTCACCACGGGTAGGGACAGGGGGTCTCAATGAGCAGTTCTTC
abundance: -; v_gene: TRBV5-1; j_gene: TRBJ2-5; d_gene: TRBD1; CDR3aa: CASSSSTGGWETQYF; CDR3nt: TGCGCCAGCAGCTCGTCGACAGGGGGGTGGGAGACCCAGTACTTC
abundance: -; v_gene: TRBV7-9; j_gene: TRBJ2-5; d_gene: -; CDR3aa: CASSLAVEKETQYF; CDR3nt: TGTGCCAGCAGCTTAGCCGTCGAGAAAGAGACCCAGTACTTC
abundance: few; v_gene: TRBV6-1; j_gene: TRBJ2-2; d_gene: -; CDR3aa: CASSEGGRNTGELFF; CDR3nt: TGTGCCAGCAGTGAGGGGGGTAGAAACACCGGGGAGCTGTTTTTT
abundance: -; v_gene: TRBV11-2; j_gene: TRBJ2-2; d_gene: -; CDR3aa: CASSLVGVNTGELFF; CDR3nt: TGTGCCAGCAGCTTAGTCGGGGTGAACACCGGGGAGCTGTTTTTT
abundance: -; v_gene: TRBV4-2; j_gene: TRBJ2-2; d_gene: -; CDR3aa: CASSQDVRGTGELFF; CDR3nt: TGTGCCAGCAGCCAAGATGTGAGGGGCACCGGGGAGCTGTTTTTT
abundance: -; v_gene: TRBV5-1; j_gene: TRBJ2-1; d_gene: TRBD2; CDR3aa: CASSSPPGLAGVNNEQFF; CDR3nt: TGCGCCAGCAGCTCACCTCCTGGGCTAGCGGGAGTCAATAATGAGCAGTTCTTC
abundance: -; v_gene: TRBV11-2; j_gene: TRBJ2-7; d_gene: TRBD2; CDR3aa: CASGPRWSGSHEQYF; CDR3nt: TGTGCCAGCGGCCCGCGGTGGAGCGGGAGCCACGAGCAGTACTTC
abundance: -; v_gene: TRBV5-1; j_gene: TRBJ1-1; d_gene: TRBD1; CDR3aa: CASSPLTGGTEAFF; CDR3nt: TGCGCCAGCAGCCCCCTCACAGGGGGCACTGAAGCTTTCTTT
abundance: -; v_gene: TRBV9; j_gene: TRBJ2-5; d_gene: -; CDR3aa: CASSVSQRETQYF; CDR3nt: TGTGCCAGCAGCGTTTCACAGCGGGAGACCCAGTACTTC
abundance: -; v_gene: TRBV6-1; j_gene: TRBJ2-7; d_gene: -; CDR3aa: CASSEGLIIPYEQYF; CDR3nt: TGTGCCAGCAGTGAAGGATTAATCATACCCTACGAGCAGTACTTC
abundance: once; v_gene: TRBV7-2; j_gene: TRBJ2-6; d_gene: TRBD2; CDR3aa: CASSLRGRGGANVLTF; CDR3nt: TGTGCCAGCAGCTTACGCGGGAGAGGTGGGGCCAACGTCCTGACTTTC
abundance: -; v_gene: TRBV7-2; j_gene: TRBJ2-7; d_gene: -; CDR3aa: CASSLAPGEQYF; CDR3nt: TGTGCCAGCAGCTTAGCCCCTGGAGAGCAGTACTTC
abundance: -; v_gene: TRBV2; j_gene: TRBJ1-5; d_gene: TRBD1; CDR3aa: CASRIRGHSNQPQHF; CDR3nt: TGTGCCAGCCGAATTAGGGGGCATAGCAATCAGCCCCAGCATTTT
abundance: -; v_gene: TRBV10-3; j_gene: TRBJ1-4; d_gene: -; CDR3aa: CAISESTYWELGEKLFF; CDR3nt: TGTGCCATCAGTGAGTCAACCTATTGGGAGCTGGGTGAAAAACTGTTTTTT
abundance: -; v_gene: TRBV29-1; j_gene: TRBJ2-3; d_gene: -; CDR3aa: CSVEDRATDTQYF; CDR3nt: TGCAGCGTTGAAGACAGGGCCACAGATACGCAGTATTTT
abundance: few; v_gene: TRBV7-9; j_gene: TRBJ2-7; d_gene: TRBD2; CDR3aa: CASSLGPSGYYEQYF; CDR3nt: TGTGCCAGCAGCTTAGGGCCTAGCGGGTACTACGAGCAGTACTTC